Presented here are 11 T cell receptor beta chains from one specimen sequenced in a study of shared clonotypes between healthy human individuals. The protocol was immunoSEQ multiplex PCR, while the TCRdb copy is restricted to in-frame clones and leaves out a portion. The sample holds about 360,000 clones, about 70% seen once. The sequencing sample was made of memory CD4+ T cells sorted from blood. The subset was: CD45RA-negative fraction. These receptors were collected from a man younger than 45 in good health.

The table lists this clone with many counts. This sequence joins TRBV18 and TRBJ2-1; D is undetermined. CDR3 length: 14 amino acids. Germline values: CDR1 KGHSH, CDR2 LQKENI. Trimming stripped 3 bases from V and 5 bases from J, with 11 bases between. CDR3 in DNA: TGTGCCAGCTCACCGCAATTTCAGGACAATGAGCAGTTCTTC. It translates to CASSPQFQDNEQFF.

This chain uses TRBV2 with TRBJ2-7; no reliable D call. The V gene lost 4 bases and the J gene lost 6 bases, with 16 bases spanning the gap. Looked up from germline, CDR1 is SNHLY and CDR2 is FYNNEI. The CDR3 has 14 amino acids. CDR3 sequence reads: CASSVRHSESEQYF. CDR3 sequence (DNA): TGTGCCAGCAGTGTCCGTCACTCTGAGAGCGAGCAGTACTTC.

The chain is built from TRBV18 and TRBJ2-5, with D unresolved. Germline V CDR1 and CDR2: KGHSH, LQKENI. Trimming left V 0 bases short and J 1 base short, with 6 bases between. This CDR3 region has 14 residues. The CDR3 DNA follows: TGTGCCAGCTCACCACCGAACAGCCAAGAGACCCAGTACTTC. Its translation: CASSPPNSQETQYF.

The gene calls are TRBV7-9 and TRBJ2-7; D is perhaps TRBD1 (6 bases). Germline V gene data show CDR1 as SEHNR and CDR2 as FQNEAQ (reference sequence). The CDR3 is 15 amino acids. The V and J ends lost 4 bases and 2 bases respectively, with 15 bases between them. The DNA for the CDR3 is TGTGCCAGCAGCTCGCGAGGGACACCTCCCTACGAGCAGTACTTC. This encodes CASSSRGTPPYEQYF.

This clone was seen repeatedly, ten times or more. V usage is TRBV25-1 and J usage is TRBJ2-4; maybe TRBD2 (6 bases). The CDR3 covers 15 residues. Germline-derived CDR1 and CDR2 are MGHDK and SYGVNS. The V gene lost 10 bases and the J gene lost 1 base, with 17 bases spanning the gap. The CDR3 is CATARDWGAKNIQYF. For the CDR3, the DNA is TGTGCCACCGCGCGGGATTGGGGTGCCAAAAACATTCAGTACTTC. The variable domain in full, with the rest retrieved from reference TRBV25-1 and TRBJ2-4, is EADIYQTPRYLVIGTGKKITLECSQTMGHDKMYWYQQDPGMELHLIHYSYGVNSTEKGDLSSESTVSRIRTEHFPLTLESARPSHTSQYLCATARDWGAKNIQYFGAGTRLSVL.

V and J are TRBV2 and TRBJ1-1, with 8 bases fitting TRBD1. The length of the CDR3 is 17 residues. The germline CDR1 and CDR2 sequences are SNHLY and FYNNEI. Unmatched junction bases numbered 15, after V lost 4 bases and J lost 5 bases. CDR3: CASSAQGARRLITEAFF. CDR3 bases: TGTGCCAGCAGTGCCCAGGGGGCCCGAAGATTGATAACTGAAGCTTTCTTT. The variable domain in full, with the rest retrieved from reference TRBV2 and TRBJ1-1, is EPEVTQTPSHQVTQMGQEVILRCVPISNHLYFYWYRQILGQKVEFLVSFYNNEISEKSEIFDDQFSVERPDGSNFTLKIRSTKLEDSAMYFCASSAQGARRLITEAFFGQGTRLTVV.

V usage is TRBV7-2 and J usage is TRBJ2-6; 10 positions match TRBD2. CDR1 and CDR2 from the germline V gene are SGHTA and FQGNSA. The V segment lost 2 bases and the J segment 0 bases; nucleotides outside the gene matches: 4. The CDR3 is made up of 18 amino acids. The CDR3 bases are TGTGCCAGCAGCTTAAAGCTAGCGGGAGTCTCTGGGGCCAACGTCCTGACTTTC. Translation: CASSLKLAGVSGANVLTF.

The chain links TRBV1 to TRBJ1-3. TRBV1 is recorded as a pseudogene. This CDR3 has 14 amino acids. The CDR3 sequence is CTSSQEAGGNTIYF. Written as DNA, the CDR3 is TGCACCAGCAGCCAAGAGGCCGGGGGAAACACCATATATTTT.

The chain uses TRBV5-1 and TRBJ1-2; the D is unclear. There are 13 residues in the CDR3. The ends were cut back, 4 bases at V and 2 bases at J, with 9 bases in the middle. Germline CDR1 SGHRS, CDR2 YFSETQ. CDR3 sequence: CASSPMGNYGYTF. Here the CDR3 DNA reads TGCGCCAGCAGCCCGATGGGGAACTATGGCTACACCTTC.

This chain joins TRBV9 and TRBJ2-3, with a weak D call TRBD2 (5 bases). This CDR3 spans 16 amino acids. Germline V gives CDR1 SGDLS, CDR2 YYNGEE. Trimming cost V 0 bases and J 2 bases, with 13 bases left between them. CDR3 sequence: CASSVGGNPITDTQYF. The CDR3, as DNA: TGTGCCAGCAGCGTAGGAGGGAATCCGATCACAGATACGCAGTATTTT.

The V gene is TRBV5-5, the J gene TRBJ2-3; TRBD1 aligns across 8 bases. This CDR3 contains 14 residues. Germline CDR1 is SGHKS and CDR2 is YYEKEE (reference sequence). V shed 4 bases and J 4 bases; nucleotides not matched to a gene: 5. CDR3 DNA: TGTGCCAGCAGCGCCCCAGGGGGCGCAGATACGCAGTATTTT. Its protein product is CASSAPGGADTQYF.